This TCR beta chain was captured in a study of control samples from healthy donors and cancer patients. Here immunoSEQ multiplex PCR was the method, and the copy in TCRdb shows in-frame clones only, minus some. This repertoire shows 170,000 or so clones, 94% found once; its top ten account for approximately 1.4%. CDR1 is SGHRS and CDR2 is YFSETQ in the germline V gene. After removal of 4 bases from V and 1 base from J, the junction contained 16 bases not matched to a gene. This CDR3 has 20 residues. Material: blood. The chain recombines TRBV5-1 with TRBJ2-5; 13 nucleotides agree with TRBD2. This TCR was recovered from a young woman in good health. CDR3 DNA sequence: TGCGCCAGCAGCCCTATTCCGGGACAGGGACTAGCGGGGCGCCAAGAGACCCAGTACTTC. Translating it yields CASSPIPGQGLAGRQETQYF.